What follows are 5 T cell receptor beta chains derived from one specimen sequenced in a study of identical twins. TCRdb processed the 5' RACE reads anew with MiXCR; each CDR3 protein has one entry. Among 1.5 million or so distinct CDR3 sequences listed, about 30% were seen once. The sequenced sample was cord blood. These TCRs come from a newborn girl in good health.

This clonotype was found a few times. The chain couples TRBV18 to TRBJ1-2; TRBD1 matches at 8 bases. V gave up 3 bases and J gave up 0 bases; unmatched junction bases: 3. The CDR3 runs to 15 residues. CDR1 is KGHSH, CDR2 LQKENI, per germline. The DNA of the CDR3 is TGTGCCAGCTCACCGACAGGGGCTTCTAACTATGGCTACACCTTC. It encodes CASSPTGASNYGYTF. The complete variable domain, with remaining parts taken from reference TRBV18 and TRBJ1-2, reads NAGVMQNPRHLVRRRGQEARLRCSPMKGHSHVYWYRQLPEEGLKFMVYLQKENIIDESGMPKERFSAEFPKEGPSILRIQQVVRGDSAAYFCASSPTGASNYGYTFGSGTRLTVV.

CDR3 sequence reads: CASSEGAGGFYEQYF. As DNA, the CDR3 is TGTGCCAGCAGTGAAGGGGCGGGAGGGTTCTACGAGCAGTACTTC. The chain uses TRBV25-1 and TRBJ2-7; TRBD2 matches 9 bases. The CDR3 runs to 15 residues. The germline V gene has CDR1 MGHDK and CDR2 SYGVNS. V was clipped by 2 bases and J by 3 bases; unmatched bases: 5.

This clonotype was picked up a small number of times. This rearrangement joins TRBV5-6 to TRBJ2-5; D gene ambiguous. Germline-derived CDR1 and CDR2 are SGHDT and YYEEEE. CDR3 length: 12 amino acids. Trimming took 1 base from V and 11 from J, leaving 12 bases between them. The CDR3 is CASSLSWKEQYF. CDR3 DNA: TGTGCCAGCAGCTTGTCGTGGAAGGAGCAGTACTTC.

The chain carries TRBV12-3 or TRBV12-4 and TRBJ2-3; 9 nucleotides line up with TRBD1. This CDR3 spans 16 amino acids. V was clipped by 4 bases and J by 4 bases; unmatched bases: 9. CDR3 nucleotide sequence: TGTGCCAGCAGTTGGCGTACAGGGGGCGGGGCAGATACGCAGTATTTT. Protein sequence: CASSWRTGGGADTQYF.

J is TRBJ2-5 and V is TRBV3-1, with 8 bases aligning to TRBD2. The CDR3 totals 14 residues. Germline V CDR1 and CDR2: LGHDT, YNNKEL (reference sequence). J was trimmed by 11 bases and V by 0 bases; bases with no gene match: 8. This CDR3 is CASSQERGGNEQYF. CDR3 sequence (DNA): TGTGCCAGCAGCCAAGAACGGGGGGGCAATGAGCAGTACTTC.